This T cell receptor beta chain was profiled in a study of T cell responses to AZD1222 COVID-19 vaccine. The data were produced by immunoSEQ multiplex PCR, yet TCRdb's version contains in-frame clones alone and is incomplete. The sample lists over 120,000 clones, roughly 87% occurring once. Trimming cost V 0 bases and J 5 bases, with 17 bases left between them. The CDR3 consists of 16 residues. CDR1 and CDR2 (germline): SGHRS, YFSETQ. The genes are TRBV5-1 and TRBJ2-5, with D perhaps matching TRBD2 (7 bases). This TCR derives from an adult who received the MenACWY meningococcal vaccine as a control. Source: peripheral blood, taken 28 days after the second dose of the MenACWY control vaccine. CDR3 amino acids: CASSLERGGYLETQYF. In DNA form, the CDR3 reads TGCGCCAGCAGCTTGGAAAGGGGGGGCTACCTGGAGACCCAGTACTTC.